This TCR beta chain was recorded in a study of OX40 agonist ivuxolimab in advanced cancers. This CDR3 spans 13 amino acids. V was cut by 3 bases and J by 3 bases, with 8 bases left in between. The germline gives CDR1 KGHSH, CDR2 LQKENI. TCRdb keeps only in-frame clones here, not all; method: immunoSEQ multiplex PCR. The sample carries some 63,000 clones, more than 70% recorded once. The clonotype originates from an adult with an advanced solid tumor such as melanoma, head and neck, liver or kidney cancer. Sequencing was performed on CD4+ or CD8+ T cells sorted from blood, taken in a trial of the OX40 agonist ivuxolimab. The rearrangement uses TRBV18 and TRBJ2-5, with no clear D. The CDR3, as DNA: TGTGCCAGCTCACCCAGTAGTAAAGAGACCCAGTACTTC. This gives the protein CASSPSSKETQYF.